Here is one TCR beta chain with its context. The sample originates from a study of cytomegalovirus exposure and HLA in healthy donors. Amplification used 60 Vbeta primers and 13 Jbeta primers. TCRdb's table, derived via immunoSEQ multiplex PCR, lists solely in-frame clones and lacks some. The sample shows around 190,000 clones, approximately 84% of them seen only once. Germline CDR1 and CDR2: SGHTA and FQGTGA. The ends were cut back, 0 bases at V and 7 bases at J, with 25 bases in the middle. The CDR3 loop spans 19 amino acids. J is TRBJ2-1 and V is TRBV7-3; perhaps TRBD1 as D (6 bases). Sequenced material: PBMCs. This sequence was found in a female donor in good health and CMV-seronegative. The CDR3 reads CASSLTGGVGALPGNEQFF. As DNA, the CDR3 is TGTGCCAGCAGCTTAACTGGAGGTGTGGGGGCACTTCCCGGGAATGAGCAGTTCTTC.